These 21 T cell receptor beta chains were sequenced from one sample in a study of cytomegalovirus exposure and HLA in healthy donors. The table came from immunoSEQ multiplex PCR; TCRdb's copy has only in-frame clones and leaves some out. The sample has 200,000 to 300,000 clones, less than 95% seen once. Sequences were obtained from PBMCs. The receptor set was obtained from a woman in her thirties in good health and CMV-seronegative.

This chain connects TRBV28 to TRBJ2-3, with 7 positions matching TRBD1. Germline assignment: CDR1 MDHEN and CDR2 SYDVKM. The CDR3 covers 15 residues. Trimming cost V 4 bases and J 2 bases; bases outside gene matches: 6. CDR3 loop: CASSYRGSSTDTQYF. Written as DNA, the CDR3 is TGTGCCAGCAGTTACAGGGGCTCATCCACAGATACGCAGTATTTT.

V and J are TRBV2 and TRBJ2-5, with D unresolved. The CDR3 is 14 amino acids. V was trimmed by 2 bases and J by 3 bases, leaving 10 bases between them. The germline CDR1 and CDR2 sequences are SNHLY and FYNNEI. The CDR3 here is CASSETDLEETQYF. The CDR3 bases are TGTGCCAGCAGTGAAACTGACCTAGAAGAGACCCAGTACTTC.

This clone was found once. The chain carries TRBV27 and TRBJ2-3, with D unresolved. Between the trimmed V and J ends, which lost 0 bases and 2 bases, there was a span of 12 bases. The CDR3 contains 16 residues. The germline V gene encodes CDR1 MNHEY and CDR2 SMNVEV (reference sequence). The chain's CDR3 is CASSLSSDTLTDTQYF. CDR3 nucleotides: TGTGCCAGCAGTTTATCGTCCGACACCCTCACAGATACGCAGTATTTT.

The chain links TRBV6-5 to TRBJ2-5; D remains ambiguous. Germline V CDR1 and CDR2: MNHEY, SVGAGI. There are 15 residues in the CDR3. Trimming pared 0 bases from V and 5 bases from J, leaving 13 bases between. The chain's CDR3 is CASSYSTASLETQYF. The CDR3 bases are TGTGCCAGCAGTTACTCGACGGCTAGTTTGGAGACCCAGTACTTC.

V usage is TRBV9 and J usage is TRBJ2-3, with 8 bases aligning to TRBD2. Germline V lookup: CDR1 SGDLS, CDR2 YYNGEE. V dropped 0 bases and J dropped 6; count of bases not matched to a gene: 6. CDR3 size: 15 residues. CDR3 region: CASSVAGGPGDTQYF. The CDR3 DNA reads as TGTGCCAGCAGCGTAGCGGGAGGGCCCGGGGATACGCAGTATTTT. Together with reference TRBV9 and TRBJ2-3, the CDR3 gives the full variable domain: DSGVTQTPKHLITATGQRVTLRCSPRSGDLSVYWYQQSLDQGLQFLIQYYNGEERAKGNILERFSAQQFPDLHSELNLSSLELGDSALYFCASSVAGGPGDTQYFGPGTRLTVL.

The rearrangement links TRBV29-1 to TRBJ2-1; D gene unclear. Trimming removed 4 bases at V and 2 bases at J, with 3 bases between. CDR1 is SQVTM, CDR2 ANQGSEA, per germline. The CDR3 runs to 11 residues. As DNA, the CDR3 is TGCAGCGTTGGTGCCTACAATGAGCAGTTCTTC. This gives the protein CSVGAYNEQFF.

This chain uses TRBV5-4 with TRBJ2-5, with D perhaps matching TRBD1 (5 bases). V was cut by 1 base and J by 0 bases, with 7 bases left in between. The CDR3 has 14 amino acids. Germline V gives CDR1 SGHNT, CDR2 YYREEE (reference sequence). In DNA, the CDR3 is TGTGCCAGCAGCTTGCCAGGGTACCAAGAGACCCAGTACTTC. Residues: CASSLPGYQETQYF.

The V call is TRBV27, the J call TRBJ2-3, with TRBD2 identical over 8 bases. With 5 bases clipped from V and 4 bases from J, the junction kept 14 bases outside the gene matches. CDR3 length: 17 amino acids. Germline lookup yields CDR1 MNHEY and CDR2 SMNVEV (reference sequence). CDR3 residues: CASSRDYSGTPPDTQYF. DNA for the CDR3: TGTGCCAGCAGTCGCGACTATAGCGGGACTCCTCCAGATACGCAGTATTTT.

The chain is built from TRBV27 and TRBJ2-5; D not resolved. Per the germline V gene, CDR1 is MNHEY and CDR2 is SMNVEV (reference sequence). The ends were cut back, 5 bases at V and 1 base at J, with 8 bases in the middle. This CDR3 has 13 amino acids. The CDR3, as DNA: TGTGCCAGCAGTACCCCCTCCCAAGAGACCCAGTACTTC. Encoded protein: CASSTPSQETQYF.

Turning to this clone: Other DNA sequences within the sample encode an identical CDR3. J is TRBJ1-5 and V is TRBV5-1; TRBD1 might be the D (5 bases). The V end was cut by 4 bases, the J end by 1 base, with 12 bases between. This CDR3 is 15 amino acids long. CDR1 is SGHRS, CDR2 YFSETQ, per germline. CDR3 loop: CASSVGPESNQPQHF. The DNA for the CDR3 is TGCGCCAGCAGCGTGGGACCTGAAAGCAATCAGCCCCAGCATTTT.

The table lists this clone with a count of one. The chain has TRBV4-2 and TRBJ2-5, with 10 bases matching TRBD2. There are 16 residues in the CDR3. Germline CDR1 is LGHNA and CDR2 is YNFKEQ. The V and J ends lost 0 bases and 7 bases, in that order; junction bases with no gene match: 8. CDR3 nucleotides: TGTGCCAGCAGCCAAGATCGGGGACTAGCGACCCCGACCCAGTACTTC. Translation: CASSQDRGLATPTQYF.

The V and J genes are TRBV27 and TRBJ2-1; possibly TRBD1 or TRBD2 for D (5 bases each). Per the germline V gene, CDR1 is MNHEY and CDR2 is SMNVEV (reference sequence). This CDR3 is built from 14 residues. V lost 10 bases, J lost 5 bases, and 18 bases lay in between. The CDR3: CATQEGRPDNEQFF. CDR3 DNA sequence: TGTGCCACCCAAGAGGGGCGACCCGACAATGAGCAGTTCTTC.

This chain joins TRBV27 and TRBJ2-2, with D perhaps matching TRBD2 (6 bases). V lost 2 bases to trimming and J lost 0 bases, with 13 bases between them. Germline V gives CDR1 MNHEY, CDR2 SMNVEV (reference sequence). The CDR3 has 17 residues. CDR3 sequence (DNA): TGTGCCAGCAGTTTAGGGCGACTAGGTTCGAACACCGGGGAGCTGTTTTTT. Amino acid sequence: CASSLGRLGSNTGELFF.

This rearrangement joins TRBV7-2 to TRBJ2-1; 12 nucleotides match TRBD2. Germline assignment: CDR1 SGHTA and CDR2 FQGNSA. This CDR3 contains 15 residues. V lost 5 bases to trimming and J lost 4 bases; unmatched junction nucleotides: 3. The CDR3 region is CASSGLAGLYNEQFF. The CDR3 DNA reads TGTGCCAGCAGCGGACTAGCGGGACTTTACAATGAGCAGTTCTTC. Together with reference TRBV7-2 and TRBJ2-1, the CDR3 gives the full variable domain: GAGVSQSPSNKVTEKGKDVELRCDPISGHTALYWYRQSLGQGLEFLIYFQGNSAPDKSGLPSDRFSAERTGGSVSTLTIQRTQQEDSAVYLCASSGLAGLYNEQFFGPGTRLTVL.

This sequence joins TRBV4-3 and TRBJ2-2; D perhaps matches TRBD2 (6 bases). The V and J ends lost 0 bases and 5 bases respectively, with 22 bases between them. CDR1 is LGHNA and CDR2 is YSLEER in the germline V gene. This CDR3 contains 19 residues. In DNA form, the CDR3 reads TGCGCCAGCAGCCAAGATATAGGTTGGGGTAGCGGCTGGACCGGGGAGCTGTTTTTT. As protein: CASSQDIGWGSGWTGELFF.

The chain has TRBV13 and TRBJ2-1; D might be TRBD2 (7 bases). CDR1 and CDR2 from the germline V gene are PRHDT and FYEKMQ (reference sequence). CDR3 length equals 16 residues. The V end was cut by 5 bases, the J end by 2 bases, with 16 bases between. The CDR3 coding sequence is TGTGCCAGCAGCCCAGATCGGGGGGCCACCTACAATGAGCAGTTCTTC. Translated: CASSPDRGATYNEQFF.

J is TRBJ2-7 and V is TRBV18; the match to TRBD1 covers 9 bases. This CDR3 has 14 residues. V trimming: 5 bases; J trimming: 4 bases; junction bases outside the gene matches: 6. Germline V gives CDR1 KGHSH, CDR2 LQKENI. The CDR3 here is CASSSRDRVYEQYF. The CDR3 region has the DNA TGTGCCAGCTCATCCCGGGACAGGGTATACGAGCAGTACTTC.

The rearrangement joins TRBV18 to TRBJ2-7; 8 nucleotides agree with TRBD1. Germline CDR1 is KGHSH and CDR2 is LQKENI. V shed 3 bases and J 6 bases; nucleotides not matched to a gene: 7. The CDR3 spans 14 residues. As DNA, the CDR3 is TGTGCCAGCTCACCGTCGGCAGGGGGCGTCGAGCAGTACTTC. Protein sequence: CASSPSAGGVEQYF.

The chain couples TRBV5-1 to TRBJ2-1; 9 bases are shared with TRBD1. The CDR3 is 13 amino acids. CDR1 is SGHRS and CDR2 is YFSETQ in the germline V gene. The ends lost 5 bases at V and 6 bases at J; junction bases unmatched: 3. The CDR3, as DNA: TGCGCCAGCAGTCCGACAGGGGGCAATGAGCAGTTCTTC. Translating it yields CASSPTGGNEQFF.

This chain joins TRBV4-2 and TRBJ1-1; 8 bases agree with TRBD1. The CDR3 sequence is 12 residues long. CDR1 is LGHNA, CDR2 YNFKEQ, per germline. J gave up 11 bases and V 5 bases, and 7 bases lay outside the gene matches. CDR3 coding DNA: TGTGCCAGCAGCTACGGACAGGGTCAGGCTTTCTTT. Residues: CASSYGQGQAFF.

The table lists this clone with a few counts. The chain recombines TRBV2 with TRBJ2-7, with unresolved D. Germline V gene data show CDR1 as SNHLY and CDR2 as FYNNEI. The CDR3 has 12 amino acids. The V end lost 6 bases, the J end lost 3 bases, and 9 bases lay between the germline ends. DNA of the CDR3: TGTGCCAGCAGGCTGGCCGACTACGAGCAGTACTTC. Protein product: CASRLADYEQYF.